This T cell receptor (beta chain) is drawn from a study of technical replicates of blood from a handful of donors. Trimming took 5 bases from V and 7 from J; bases not matched to a gene: 10. Per the germline V gene, CDR1 is MNHEY and CDR2 is SMNVEV (reference sequence). CDR3 length: 15 amino acids. The protocol was immunoSEQ multiplex PCR, while the TCRdb copy is restricted to in-frame clones and leaves out a portion. Seen here are over 80,000 clones, 90% to 97% observed once, and the top ten hold more than 0.3%. Sequencing was carried out using T cells isolated from PBMCs. The rearrangement links TRBV27 to TRBJ1-4; TRBD1 matches 7 bases. The TCR sequence derives from a human donor in good health. The CDR3 here is CASSTRQGVVEKLFF. The CDR3 DNA is TGTGCCAGCAGTACCCGACAGGGTGTTGTTGAAAAACTGTTTTTT.